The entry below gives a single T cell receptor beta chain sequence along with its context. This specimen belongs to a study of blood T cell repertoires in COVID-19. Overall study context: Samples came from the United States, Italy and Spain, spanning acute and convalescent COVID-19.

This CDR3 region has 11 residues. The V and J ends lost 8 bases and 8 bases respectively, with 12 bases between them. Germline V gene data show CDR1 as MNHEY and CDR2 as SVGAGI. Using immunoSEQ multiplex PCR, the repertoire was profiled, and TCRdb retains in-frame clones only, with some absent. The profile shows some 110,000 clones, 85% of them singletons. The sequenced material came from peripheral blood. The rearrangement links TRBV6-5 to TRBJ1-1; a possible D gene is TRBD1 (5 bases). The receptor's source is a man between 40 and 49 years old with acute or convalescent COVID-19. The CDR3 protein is CASSDSREAFF. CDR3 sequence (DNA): TGTGCCAGCTCCGACAGCCGAGAAGCTTTCTTT.